Below are 21 T cell receptor beta chains sequenced from a single sample in a study of T-cell memory formation after mild COVID-19. Each CDR3 protein gets one entry after TCRdb re-called the 5' RACE reads with MiXCR. The sample has about 16,000 distinct CDR3 sequences, over 20% seen once; the top ten hold 55% to 65%. The sample comprised PBMCs or a T cell subset sorted from them (not recorded which). The receptors shown here come from a man younger than 30 who had mild COVID-19 (a few samples of this study predate the infection). Cell type and time point are not known.

The table lists this clonotype with many counts. This chain links TRBV5-1 with TRBJ2-4, with D tentatively TRBD2 (6 bases). CDR1 and CDR2 from the germline V gene are SGHRS and YFSETQ. V dropped 3 bases and J dropped 0 bases, with 10 bases sitting between them. This CDR3 region has 15 residues. As DNA, the CDR3 is TGCGCCAGCAGCTACAGGCGGGGAGCCAAAAACATTCAGTACTTC. Protein: CASSYRRGAKNIQYF.

The rearrangement uses TRBV14 and TRBJ2-7; TRBD2 might be the D (5 bases). V was shortened by 0 bases and J by 1 base, with 7 bases between the two germline ends. The CDR3 has 14 amino acids. Germline CDR1 and CDR2: SGHDN and FVKESK. The CDR3 region is CASSQERVSYEQYF. CDR3 DNA: TGTGCCAGCAGCCAAGAGCGGGTTTCCTACGAGCAGTACTTC.

In its sample, this clonotype was seen many times. The chain employs TRBV14 and TRBJ2-1; 8 nucleotides agree with TRBD2. The CDR3 is made up of 19 amino acids. V gave up 4 bases and J gave up 2 bases; unmatched junction bases: 16. Germline values: CDR1 SGHDN, CDR2 FVKESK. This CDR3 is CASSRPEGSGVSPYNEQFF. The CDR3, as DNA: TGTGCCAGCAGCCGCCCGGAGGGTAGCGGGGTTTCGCCCTACAATGAGCAGTTCTTC.

This clonotype was observed once. Germline and junction disagree at one end, which may indicate a read error. The chain carries TRBV5-1 and TRBJ1-6, with unresolved D. CDR3 length equals 14 residues. Germline V gene data show CDR1 as SGHRS and CDR2 as YFSETQ. The chain's CDR3 is CASRLDGVQSPLHF. In DNA, the CDR3 is TGCGCCAGCAGATTGGACGGAGTTCAGTCACCCCTCCACTTT.

This clonotype was recorded at least ten times. This sequence joins TRBV7-9 and TRBJ1-5; D unclear. The CDR3 length is 13 residues. Trimming removed 1 base from V and 6 bases from J, with 7 bases in between. Germline V gene data show CDR1 as SEHNR and CDR2 as FQNEAQ (reference sequence). The CDR3 spells CASSLVGFQPQHF. In DNA form, the CDR3 reads TGTGCCAGCAGCTTAGTAGGGTTTCAGCCCCAGCATTTT.

The rearrangement uses TRBV6-2 or TRBV6-3 and TRBJ2-1, with TRBD2 identical over 9 bases. V was clipped by 5 bases and J by 7 bases; unmatched bases: 9. The CDR3 totals 15 residues. Germline lookup yields CDR1 MNHEY and CDR2 SVGEGT. The CDR3 region is CASSRSGGPGNEQFF. CDR3 in DNA: TGTGCCAGCAGTCGGAGCGGGGGGCCGGGGAATGAGCAGTTCTTC.

In its sample, this clonotype was seen many times. The CDR3, as DNA: TGTGCCAGCAGTTCAGGAGTAGCGGGGGAAAGCTCCTACGAGCAGTACGTC. Translation gives CASSSGVAGESSYEQYV. J is TRBJ2-7 and V is TRBV28, with TRBD2 matching over 9 bases. The trim removed 4 bases at V and 0 bases at J, leaving 10 bases unmatched. The CDR3 sequence is 17 residues long. Germline V CDR1 and CDR2: MDHEN, SYDVKM.

The chain has TRBV2 and TRBJ2-1, with unresolved D. The CDR3 covers 16 residues. The ends were cut back, 3 bases at V and 0 bases at J, with 12 bases in the middle. CDR1 is SNHLY, CDR2 FYNNEI, per germline. As DNA, the CDR3 is TGTGCCAGCAGTGAGTTGGCGTCTAGCTCCTACAATGAGCAGTTCTTC. It yields the protein CASSELASSSYNEQFF.

This clonotype is categorized as medium-sized (0.01 to 0.1%). This rearrangement joins TRBV12-3 or TRBV12-4 to TRBJ2-1, with TRBD2 matching 8 bases. With 3 bases clipped from V and 4 bases from J, the junction kept 2 bases outside the gene matches. The CDR3 sequence is 14 residues long. The CDR3 spells CASSLGGGYNEQFF. Here the CDR3 DNA reads TGTGCCAGCAGTTTGGGCGGGGGGTACAATGAGCAGTTCTTC.

In this sample, this clonotype turned up many times. The V gene is TRBV5-8, the J gene TRBJ2-3; maybe TRBD2 (6 bases). The length of the CDR3 is 17 residues. Trimming cost V 4 bases and J 2 bases, with 20 bases left between them. Germline lookup yields CDR1 SGHTS and CDR2 YDEGEE. In nucleotides, the CDR3 is TGTGCCAGCAGCAAGCGAGGACGGGAGTTTTTCACAGATACGCAGTATTTT. This sequence encodes CASSKRGREFFTDTQYF.

This clonotype has a count of ten or more. The rearrangement links TRBV7-6 to TRBJ1-4, with D maybe TRBD1 (5 bases). CDR3 size: 16 residues. Trimming shortened V by 5 bases and J by 0 bases, and 13 bases separated the two germline ends. Looked up from germline, CDR1 is SGHVS and CDR2 is FNYEAQ. This chain's CDR3 is CASSIYSTATNEKLFF. The CDR3 DNA follows: TGTGCCAGCAGCATTTACTCGACAGCAACTAATGAAAAACTGTTTTTT.

This clonotype was seen repeatedly, ten times or more. The chain is built from TRBV11-1 and TRBJ2-1; D unresolved. CDR3 size: 11 residues. Germline values: CDR1 SGHAT, CDR2 FQDESV (reference sequence). With 6 bases removed from V and 4 bases from J, the gap between germline ends came to 4 bases. For the CDR3, the DNA is TGTGCCAGCAGGGAGTACAATGAGCAGTTCTTC. It encodes CASREYNEQFF. The full variable domain, its missing parts supplied by reference TRBV11-1 and TRBJ2-1, is EAEVAQSPRYKITEKSQAVAFWCDPISGHATLYWYRQILGQGPELLVQFQDESVVDDSQLPKDRFSAERLKGVDSTLKIQPAELGDSAMYLCASREYNEQFFGPGTRLTVL.

This clonotype was seen ten or more times. The chain couples TRBV7-8 to TRBJ2-7, with D unresolved. V was clipped by 1 base and J by 4 bases, with 5 bases between them. Germline values: CDR1 SGHVS, CDR2 FQNEAQ. CDR3 length: 12 amino acids. The CDR3 is CASSLDLYEQYV. CDR3 nucleotide sequence: TGTGCCAGCAGCTTAGATCTGTACGAGCAGTACGTC.

This clonotype has at least ten counts. The chain couples TRBV7-3 to TRBJ2-5; tentatively, D is TRBD1 or TRBD2 (5 bases each). Per germline, CDR1 SGHTA and CDR2 FQGTGA. V shed 1 base and J shed 5 bases, with 14 bases lying between them. CDR3 length equals 15 residues. The CDR3 DNA reads TGTGCCAGCAGCTTAATTGGGGGTATGGAGGAGACCCAGTACTTC. Translated: CASSLIGGMEETQYF.

Details on this clonotype: A much bigger clone sits one base away, suggesting this may be a read error. The rearrangement links TRBV12-3 or TRBV12-4 to TRBJ1-1; D gene uncertain. V lost 3 bases to trimming and J lost 6 bases, with 17 bases between them. There are 15 residues in the CDR3. Written as DNA, the CDR3 is TGTGCCAGCAGTTTCGTGGCATGGTGGGAGGCTGAAGCTTTCTTT. This sequence encodes CASSFVAWWEAEAFF.

This clonotype was counted at least ten times. This chain links TRBV6-6 with TRBJ2-7; TRBD1 agrees at 8 bases. Germline values: CDR1 MNHNY, CDR2 SVGAGI (reference sequence). V dropped 2 bases and J dropped 2; count of bases not matched to a gene: 5. There are 15 residues in the CDR3. DNA for the CDR3: TGTGCCAGCAGTTACCCTGAGACAGGGGCCTACGAGCAGTACTTC. Amino acid sequence: CASSYPETGAYEQYF.

This clonotype was counted at least ten times. This rearrangement joins TRBV20-1 to TRBJ2-2; 14 positions match TRBD2. V gave up 0 bases and J gave up 0 bases; unmatched junction bases: 6. CDR3 length: 19 residues. The germline V gene has CDR1 DFQATT and CDR2 SNEGSKA (reference sequence). The CDR3 bases are TGCAGTGCTAGAGATTGGACTAGCGGGGGGACAACGAACACCGGGGAGCTGTTTTTT. This gives the protein CSARDWTSGGTTNTGELFF.

The rearrangement uses TRBV6-1 and TRBJ2-2; the D is unclear. Germline-derived CDR1 and CDR2 are MNHNS and SASEGT. V shed 8 bases and J shed 8 bases, with 18 bases lying between them. CDR3 length: 14 amino acids. The CDR3 loop reads CASAHAASSGELFF. CDR3 coding DNA: TGTGCCAGCGCACATGCGGCTTCCTCAGGGGAGCTGTTTTTT.

In its sample, this clonotype was seen many times. The gene calls are TRBV6-2 or TRBV6-3 and TRBJ2-1, with D possibly being TRBD1 (5 bases). The CDR3 extends over 14 amino acids. The germline V gene encodes CDR1 MNHEY and CDR2 SVGEGT. Trimming cost V 5 bases and J 7 bases, with 15 bases left between them. CDR3 protein: CASSLQGEGNEQFF. The CDR3 nucleotides are TGTGCCAGCAGTCTGCAGGGTGAAGGGAATGAGCAGTTCTTC.

V is TRBV7-9 and J is TRBJ1-1; no clear D. V was clipped by 2 bases and J by 6 bases, with 16 bases between them. Per germline, CDR1 SEHNR and CDR2 FQNEAQ (reference sequence). The CDR3 is 15 amino acids. This CDR3 reads CASSLWAGRGPEAFF. The CDR3 bases are TGTGCCAGCAGCTTATGGGCAGGACGAGGGCCTGAAGCTTTCTTT. The full variable domain, rest sourced from reference TRBV7-9 and TRBJ1-1, is DTGVSQNPRHKITKRGQNVTFRCDPISEHNRLYWYRQTLGQGPEFLTYFQNEAQLEKSRLLSDRFSAERPKGSFSTLEIQRTEQGDSAMYLCASSLWAGRGPEAFFGQGTRLTVV.

This clonotype was seen once. This chain uses TRBV4-3 with TRBJ2-7, with TRBD2 matching over 10 bases. The germline gives CDR1 LGHNA, CDR2 YSLEER. The CDR3 is 16 residues long. V dropped 4 bases and J dropped 2; count of bases not matched to a gene: 8. The CDR3 DNA reads as TGCGCCAGCAGCCTCGGGCTAGCGGGGGAGACCTACGAGCAGTACTTC. It translates to CASSLGLAGETYEQYF.